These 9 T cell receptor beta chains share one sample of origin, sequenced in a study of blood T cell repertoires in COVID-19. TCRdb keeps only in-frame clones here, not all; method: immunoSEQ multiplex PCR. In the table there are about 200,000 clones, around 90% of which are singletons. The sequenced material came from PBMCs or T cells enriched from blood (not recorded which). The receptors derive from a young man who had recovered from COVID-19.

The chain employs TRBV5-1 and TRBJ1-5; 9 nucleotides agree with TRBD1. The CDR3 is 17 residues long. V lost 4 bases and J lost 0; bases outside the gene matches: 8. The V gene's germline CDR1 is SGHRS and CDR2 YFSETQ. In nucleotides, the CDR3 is TGCGCCAGCAGCCCGGGAACAGGGGGCAATAGCAATCAGCCCCAGCATTTT. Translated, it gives CASSPGTGGNSNQPQHF. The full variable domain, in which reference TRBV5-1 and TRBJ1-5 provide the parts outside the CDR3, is KAGVTQTPRYLIKTRGQQVTLSCSPISGHRSVSWYQQTPGQGLQFLFEYFSETQRNKGNFPGRFSGRQFSNSRSEMNVSTLELGDSALYLCASSPGTGGNSNQPQHFGDGTRLSIL.

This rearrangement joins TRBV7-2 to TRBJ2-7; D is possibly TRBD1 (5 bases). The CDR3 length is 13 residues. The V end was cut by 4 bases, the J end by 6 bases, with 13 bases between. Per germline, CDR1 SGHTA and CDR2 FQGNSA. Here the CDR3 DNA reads TGTGCCAGCAGCTCCATACAGGCGACCGAGCAGTACTTC. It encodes CASSSIQATEQYF.

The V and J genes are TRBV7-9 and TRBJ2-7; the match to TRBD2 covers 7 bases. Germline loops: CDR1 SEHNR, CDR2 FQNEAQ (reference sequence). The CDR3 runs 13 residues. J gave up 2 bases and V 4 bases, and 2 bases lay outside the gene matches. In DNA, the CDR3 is TGTGCCAGCAGCTCGGGGGGAGCCTACGAGCAGTACTTC. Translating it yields CASSSGGAYEQYF.

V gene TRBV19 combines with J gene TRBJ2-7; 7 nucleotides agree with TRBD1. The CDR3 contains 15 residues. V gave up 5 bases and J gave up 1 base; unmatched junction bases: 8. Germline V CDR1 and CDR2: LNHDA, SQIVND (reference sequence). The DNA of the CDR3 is TGTGCCAGTAGTGGGGGACAGTGGCGGTCCTACGAGCAGTACTTC. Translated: CASSGGQWRSYEQYF.

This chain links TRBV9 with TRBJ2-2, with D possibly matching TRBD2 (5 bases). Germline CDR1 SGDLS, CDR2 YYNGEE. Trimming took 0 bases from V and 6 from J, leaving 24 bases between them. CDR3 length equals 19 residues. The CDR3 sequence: CASSVGGLADHYRPGELFF. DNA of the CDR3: TGTGCCAGCAGCGTAGGAGGGCTAGCCGATCACTACCGTCCCGGGGAGCTGTTTTTT.

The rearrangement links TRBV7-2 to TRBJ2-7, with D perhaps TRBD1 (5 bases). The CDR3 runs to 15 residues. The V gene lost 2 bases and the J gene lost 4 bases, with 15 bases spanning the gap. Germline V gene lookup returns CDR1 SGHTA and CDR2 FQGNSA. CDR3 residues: CASSLFQGMTYEQYF. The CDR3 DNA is TGTGCCAGCAGCTTATTCCAGGGAATGACGTACGAGCAGTACTTC. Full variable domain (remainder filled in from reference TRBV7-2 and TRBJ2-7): GAGVSQSPSNKVTEKGKDVELRCDPISGHTALYWYRQSLGQGLEFLIYFQGNSAPDKSGLPSDRFSAERTGGSVSTLTIQRTQQEDSAVYLCASSLFQGMTYEQYFGPGTRLTVT.

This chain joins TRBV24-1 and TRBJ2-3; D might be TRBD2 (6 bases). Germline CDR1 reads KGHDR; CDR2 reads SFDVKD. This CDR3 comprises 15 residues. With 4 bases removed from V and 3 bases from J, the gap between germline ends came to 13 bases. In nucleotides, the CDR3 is TGTGCCACCAGTGACGCGGGACCCAGAACAGATACGCAGTATTTT. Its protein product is CATSDAGPRTDTQYF.

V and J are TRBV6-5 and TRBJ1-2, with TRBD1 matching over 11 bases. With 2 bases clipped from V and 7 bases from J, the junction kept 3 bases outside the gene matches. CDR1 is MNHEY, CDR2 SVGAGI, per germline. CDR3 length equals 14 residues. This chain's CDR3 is CASSYAGQGVGYTF. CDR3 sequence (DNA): TGTGCCAGCAGTTACGCGGGACAGGGGGTTGGCTACACCTTC.

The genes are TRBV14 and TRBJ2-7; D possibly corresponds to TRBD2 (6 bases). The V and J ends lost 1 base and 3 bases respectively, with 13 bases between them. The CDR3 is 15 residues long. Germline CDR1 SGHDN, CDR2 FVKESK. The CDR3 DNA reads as TGTGCCAGCAGCCAAGGGGCGGGACTGCGCTACGAGCAGTACTTC. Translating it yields CASSQGAGLRYEQYF. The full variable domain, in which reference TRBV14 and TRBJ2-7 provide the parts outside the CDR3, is EAGVTQFPSHSVIEKGQTVTLRCDPISGHDNLYWYRRVMGKEIKFLLHFVKESKQDESGMPNNRFLAERTGGTYSTLKVQPAELEDSGVYFCASSQGAGLRYEQYFGPGTRLTVT.